This passage covers 18 T cell receptor beta chains from one sample sequenced in a study of identical twins. TCRdb re-derived calls from the 5' RACE reads in MiXCR, one entry per CDR3 protein. The table includes about 660,000 distinct CDR3 sequences, 8.6% detected once. The sample was also linked to a second study, of yellow fever vaccine responses in identical twins.

Sequencing was done on a sample of PBMCs. These TCRs come from a woman aged 18 to 35 in good health.

The chain employs TRBV19 and TRBJ1-5, with a tentative D call TRBD1 (6 bases). CDR3 length: 15 amino acids. Germline values: CDR1 LNHDA, CDR2 SQIVND (reference sequence). The V end was cut by 7 bases, the J end by 2 bases, with 15 bases between. The DNA of the CDR3 is TGTGCCAGTACCCTAGGACAGTACGGCAATCAGCCCCAGCATTTT. The encoded protein is CASTLGQYGNQPQHF.

V and J are TRBV28 and TRBJ2-1; TRBD2 aligns across 7 bases. Unmatched junction bases numbered 5, after V lost 4 bases and J lost 5 bases. The CDR3 has 14 amino acids. The germline V gene encodes CDR1 MDHEN and CDR2 SYDVKM. CDR3 amino acids: CASSSSGDHNEQFF. CDR3 nucleotides: TGTGCCAGCAGTTCAAGCGGGGACCACAATGAGCAGTTCTTC. Combining the CDR3 with reference TRBV28 and TRBJ2-1 gives the whole variable domain DVKVTQSSRYLVKRTGEKVFLECVQDMDHENMFWYRQDPGLGLRLIYFSYDVKMKEKGDIPEGYSVSREKKERFSLILESASTNQTSMYLCASSSSGDHNEQFFGPGTRLTVL.

This clonotype was seen only a few times. This chain connects TRBV6-2 or TRBV6-3 to TRBJ2-2; 7 bases agree with TRBD1. The ends lost 5 bases at V and 2 bases at J; junction bases unmatched: 8. Germline CDR1 and CDR2: MNHEY and SVGEGT. The CDR3 spans 16 residues. The CDR3, as DNA: TGTGCCAGCAGTAAACCCGGGACAGTAAACACCGGGGAGCTGTTTTTT. This translates into CASSKPGTVNTGELFF.

In its sample, this clonotype was seen a few times. The junction departs from germline at one end; a sequencing error may be responsible. The V call is TRBV6-2 or TRBV6-3, the J call TRBJ2-2; tentatively, D is TRBD2 (5 bases). Germline CDR1 and CDR2: MNHEY and SVGEGT. The length of the CDR3 is 15 residues. The CDR3 protein is CASSYEGEGPGVLFF. For the CDR3, the DNA is TGTGCCAGCAGTTACGAGGGAGAAGGTCCCGGGGTGCTGTTTTTT.

The chain employs TRBV10-1 and TRBJ2-2; 9 bases map to TRBD1. V shed 5 bases and J 5 bases; nucleotides not matched to a gene: 12. The CDR3 is 17 amino acids. Germline loops: CDR1 WNHNN, CDR2 SYGVQD (reference sequence). Here the CDR3 reads CASSPIPGQGGTGELFF. CDR3 nucleotides: TGCGCCAGCAGTCCCATCCCGGGACAGGGAGGGACCGGGGAGCTGTTTTTT.

This clonotype was picked up a small number of times. The J gene is TRBJ2-4, the V gene TRBV5-1; no clear D. V was clipped by 0 bases and J by 7 bases, with 8 bases between them. The CDR3 spans 13 residues. The V gene's germline CDR1 is SGHRS and CDR2 YFSETQ. The CDR3 bases are TGCGCCAGCAGCTTGGTCGCGGAGAACATTCAGTACTTC. Translating it yields CASSLVAENIQYF.

The chain carries TRBV20-1 and TRBJ2-7, with 14 bases that match TRBD2. There are 17 residues in the CDR3. Germline lookup yields CDR1 DFQATT and CDR2 SNEGSKA (reference sequence). Trimming removed 6 bases from V and 0 bases from J; junction bases left unmatched: 10. The DNA of the CDR3 is TGCAGTGCCCGACCGACTAGCGGGAGGGCAAACTCCTACGAGCAGTACTTC. Protein: CSARPTSGRANSYEQYF.

This clonotype appeared many times. The V and J genes are TRBV20-1 and TRBJ1-6, with 7 bases that match TRBD1. The junction had 3 bases not matched to a gene; V was cut back by 1 base and J by 0 bases. The CDR3 spans 16 residues. Germline V gives CDR1 DFQATT, CDR2 SNEGSKA (reference sequence). CDR3 amino acids: CSARGTGPSYNSPLHF. DNA of the CDR3: TGCAGTGCTAGAGGGACAGGCCCCTCCTATAATTCACCCCTCCACTTT.

Many counts were recorded for this clonotype. The gene calls are TRBV5-1 and TRBJ2-1; D gene uncertain. The CDR3 totals 14 residues. The germline CDR1 and CDR2 sequences are SGHRS and YFSETQ. Trimming pared 3 bases from V and 4 bases from J, leaving 11 bases between. CDR3 region: CASSSSGPYNEQFF. DNA for the CDR3: TGCGCCAGCAGCTCATCGGGTCCATACAATGAGCAGTTCTTC.

This clonotype was seen only a few times. The J gene is TRBJ2-1, the V gene TRBV24-1; a possible D gene is TRBD2 (6 bases). Germline assignment: CDR1 KGHDR and CDR2 SFDVKD. CDR3 length: 17 residues. V lost 0 bases to trimming and J lost 5 bases, with 16 bases between them. For the CDR3, the DNA is TGTGCCACCAGTGATTTGGAGGGGACGGGAGCAAACAATGAGCAGTTCTTC. Translation gives CATSDLEGTGANNEQFF.

The chain uses TRBV4-2 and TRBJ2-2; TRBD2 might be the D (7 bases). The CDR3 is 18 amino acids. Germline V CDR1 and CDR2: LGHNA, YNFKEQ. V dropped 5 bases and J dropped 5 bases, with 24 bases sitting between them. The CDR3 DNA follows: TGTGCCAGCAGCTCAAGGGGGGGACACGCCCCCGGGACCGGGGAGCTGTTTTTT. Protein: CASSSRGGHAPGTGELFF.

The table lists this clonotype with a few counts. The chain is built from TRBV14 and TRBJ2-1; 9 positions match TRBD1. The CDR3 totals 13 residues. CDR1 is SGHDN, CDR2 FVKESK, per germline. With 5 bases clipped from V and 8 bases from J, the junction kept 4 bases outside the gene matches. The CDR3 DNA sequence: TGTGCCAGCAGCTTACAGGGGGCCGATGAGCAGTTCTTC. It is translated as CASSLQGADEQFF.

In its sample, this clonotype was seen a few times. This chain links TRBV2 with TRBJ2-1; TRBD1 matches at 7 bases. In germline, CDR1 is SNHLY, CDR2 FYNNEI. Losses at the gene ends were 3 bases for V and 7 bases for J; bases not matched to a gene: 3. The CDR3 runs to 13 residues. This chain's CDR3 is CASSDYRGNEQFF. Written as DNA, the CDR3 is TGTGCCAGCAGTGATTACAGGGGTAATGAGCAGTTCTTC.

In this sample, this clonotype turned up many times. This chain connects TRBV7-2 to TRBJ2-3; 9 nucleotides align to TRBD2. Trimming cost V 3 bases and J 4 bases; bases outside gene matches: 14. Germline CDR1 is SGHTA and CDR2 is FQGNSA. This CDR3 region has 18 residues. The CDR3 here is CASSLRASGTKTADTQYF. Written as DNA, the CDR3 is TGTGCCAGCAGCTTGCGGGCTAGCGGGACCAAGACGGCAGATACGCAGTATTTT.

This clonotype was counted only a few times. The J gene is TRBJ2-3, the V gene TRBV15; no firm D call. The germline gives CDR1 LNHNV, CDR2 YYDKDF (reference sequence). Trimming shortened V by 0 bases and J by 3 bases, and 10 bases separated the two germline ends. There are 15 residues in the CDR3. DNA for the CDR3: TGTGCCACCAGCAGAGAACCGGGTGGGACAGATACGCAGTATTTT. This translates into CATSREPGGTDTQYF.

The genes are TRBV7-9 and TRBJ2-7; 10 nucleotides agree with TRBD2. Germline loops: CDR1 SEHNR, CDR2 FQNEAQ (reference sequence). CDR3 length: 15 residues. Trimming cost V 4 bases and J 3 bases; bases outside gene matches: 6. CDR3: CASSSESGRGYEQYF. DNA for the CDR3: TGTGCCAGCAGCTCTGAGAGCGGGAGGGGCTACGAGCAGTACTTC.

This clonotype was observed at least ten times. V and J are TRBV7-2 and TRBJ2-7, with D perhaps matching TRBD1 (6 bases). This CDR3 is built from 13 residues. Germline V gene lookup returns CDR1 SGHTA and CDR2 FQGNSA. V shed 3 bases and J shed 5 bases, with 11 bases lying between them. The CDR3: CASSFPDRNEQYF. The CDR3 nucleotides are TGTGCCAGCAGCTTCCCCGACAGGAACGAGCAGTACTTC.

The CDR3: CASMGSTSSGANVLTF. The CDR3 DNA reads as TGTGCCAGCATGGGGTCTACGAGCTCTGGGGCCAACGTCCTGACTTTC. The chain uses TRBV2 and TRBJ2-6; D call uncertain. The germline V gene encodes CDR1 SNHLY and CDR2 FYNNEI. The CDR3 has 16 residues. V lost 7 bases to trimming and J lost 0 bases, with 13 bases between them.